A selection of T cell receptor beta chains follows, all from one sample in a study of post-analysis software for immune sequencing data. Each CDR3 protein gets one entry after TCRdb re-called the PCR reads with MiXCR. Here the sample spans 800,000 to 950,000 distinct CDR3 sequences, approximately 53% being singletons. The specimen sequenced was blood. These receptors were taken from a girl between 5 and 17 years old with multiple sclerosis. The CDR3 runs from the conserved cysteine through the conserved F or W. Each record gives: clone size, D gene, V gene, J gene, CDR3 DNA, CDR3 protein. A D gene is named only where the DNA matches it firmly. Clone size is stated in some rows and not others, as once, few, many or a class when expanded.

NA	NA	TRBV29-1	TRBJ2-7	TGCAGCGTTGCGGCAGGGGGGCCCTACGAGCAGTACTTC	CSVAAGGPYEQYF
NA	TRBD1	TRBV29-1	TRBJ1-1	TGCAGCGGTGGACAGGGGGCCGCGGTGGACACTGAAGCTTTCTTT	CSGGQGAAVDTEAFF
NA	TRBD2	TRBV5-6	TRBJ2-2	TGTGCCAGCACCTTAAGCGCCCGAGCGGGGAGAACCGGGGAGCTGTTTTTT	CASTLSARAGRTGELFF
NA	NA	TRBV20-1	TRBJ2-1	TGCAGTGCTAGAAGGGGGGGGACATACAATGAGCAGTTCTTC	CSARRGGTYNEQFF
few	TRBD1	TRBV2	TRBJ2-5	TGTGCCAGCAGCGCCATTGACAGGGTGGGAGAGACCCAGTACTTC	CASSAIDRVGETQYF
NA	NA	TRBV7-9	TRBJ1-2	TGTGCCAGCAGCTTAGCCCTCGGGGGGGGACTCTATGGCTACACCTTC	CASSLALGGGLYGYTF
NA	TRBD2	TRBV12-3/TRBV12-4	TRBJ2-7	TGTGCCAGCAGTTTAGGGTCTAGCGGGGGAAGCTCCTACGAGCAGTACTTC	CASSLGSSGGSSYEQYF
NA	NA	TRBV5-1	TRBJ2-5	TGCGCCAGCAGCTTGGTCGCGGGACAGTTACAAGAGACCCAGTACTTC	CASSLVAGQLQETQYF
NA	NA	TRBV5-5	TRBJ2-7	TGTGCCAGCAGCTCCCGAGGGCCCAACGAGCAGTACTTC	CASSSRGPNEQYF
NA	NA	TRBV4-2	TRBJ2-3	TGTGCCAGCAGCCAAGAAGAACTAGCCGGAGATACGCAGTATTTT	CASSQEELAGDTQYF
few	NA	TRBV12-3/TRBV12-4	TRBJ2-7	TGTGCCAGCAGTTTTAACCCCGGAAGGTTTACCTACGAGCAGTACTTC	CASSFNPGRFTYEQYF
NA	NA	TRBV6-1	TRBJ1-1	TGTGCCAGCACTCTCGGGGCTTACGCTTACACTGAAGCTTTCTTT	CASTLGAYAYTEAFF
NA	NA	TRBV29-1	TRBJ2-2	TGCAGCGTTGACAGGGGTCGGTCCGGGGAGCTGTTTTTT	CSVDRGRSGELFF
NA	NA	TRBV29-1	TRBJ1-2	TGCAGCGCCGCACCCGAGGTTACTGTATGGAGCTACACCTTC	CSAAPEVTVWSYTF
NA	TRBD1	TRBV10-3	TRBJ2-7	TGTGCCATCAGTGCGCAGGGGGCTTACGAGCGGTACTTC	CAISAQGAYERYF
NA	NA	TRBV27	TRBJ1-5	TGTGCCAGCAGCCCCCTCTCAGGTGGCAATCAGCCCCAGCATTTT	CASSPLSGGNQPQHF
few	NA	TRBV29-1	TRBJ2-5	TGCAGCGTTGAGACCCCCCAAGAGACCCAGTACTTC	CSVETPQETQYF
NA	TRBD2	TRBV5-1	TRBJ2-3	TGCGCCAGCAGCTTGCTGGCCTCCGGGACTAGCGCCTCAAAACCACCAGATACGCAGTATTTT	CASSLLASGTSASKPPDTQYF
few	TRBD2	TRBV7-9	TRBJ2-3	TGTGCCAGCAGCTTAGGAGCGGGAAGGACAGATACGCAGTATTTT	CASSLGAGRTDTQYF
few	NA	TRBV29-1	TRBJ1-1	TGCAGCGTTGAGGGGGCGCCGAACACTGAAGCTTTCTTT	CSVEGAPNTEAFF